This T cell receptor beta chain was documented in a study of blood T cell repertoires in COVID-19. Per the study methods: Amplified reference gene primers provided the basis for estimating nucleated cell counts. This table comes from immunoSEQ multiplex PCR, and its TCRdb copy is limited to in-frame clones, with some not included. That table gives V, J and clone size, and the DNA gave D and trimming. The table lists over 100,000 clones, roughly 84% of them singletons. V was pared by 6 bases and J by 0 bases, with 17 bases between. This CDR3 has 17 amino acids. In germline, CDR1 is SNHLY, CDR2 FYNNEI. Individuals drawn from about 26 US areas were about 18 to 90 years old.

Sequenced material: PBMCs or T cells enriched from blood (not recorded which). This sequence joins TRBV2 and TRBJ1-4, with D unclear. The origin of this receptor is a woman aged 30 to 39 who had recovered from COVID-19. The CDR3 DNA reads as TGTGCCAGCAGCCTAACCCAATCACGCGCAACTAATGAAAAACTGTTTTTT. The encoded protein is CASSLTQSRATNEKLFF. The full variable domain, its missing parts supplied by reference TRBV2 and TRBJ1-4, is EPEVTQTPSHQVTQMGQEVILRCVPISNHLYFYWYRQILGQKVEFLVSFYNNEISEKSEIFDDQFSVERPDGSNFTLKIRSTKLEDSAMYFCASSLTQSRATNEKLFFGSGTQLSVL.